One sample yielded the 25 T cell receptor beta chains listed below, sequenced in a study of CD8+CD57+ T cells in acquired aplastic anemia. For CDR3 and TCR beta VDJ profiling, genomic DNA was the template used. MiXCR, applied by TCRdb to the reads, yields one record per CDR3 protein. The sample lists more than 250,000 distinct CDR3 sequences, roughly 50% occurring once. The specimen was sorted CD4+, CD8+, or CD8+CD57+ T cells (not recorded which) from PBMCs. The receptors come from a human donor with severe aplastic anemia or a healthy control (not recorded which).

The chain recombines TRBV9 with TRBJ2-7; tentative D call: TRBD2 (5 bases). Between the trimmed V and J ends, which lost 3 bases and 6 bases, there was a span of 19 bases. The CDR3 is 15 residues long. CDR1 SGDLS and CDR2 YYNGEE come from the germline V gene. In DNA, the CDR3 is TGTGCCAGCAGCGCGTACTCGGTGGACCGGGGCGAGCAGTACTTC. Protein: CASSAYSVDRGEQYF.

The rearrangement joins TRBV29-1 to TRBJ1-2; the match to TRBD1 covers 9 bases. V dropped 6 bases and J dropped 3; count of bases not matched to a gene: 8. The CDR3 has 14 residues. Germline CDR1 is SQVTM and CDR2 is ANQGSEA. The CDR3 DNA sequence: TGCAGCGTCGACGGACAGGGGAGGGACTATGGCTACACCTTC. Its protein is CSVDGQGRDYGYTF.

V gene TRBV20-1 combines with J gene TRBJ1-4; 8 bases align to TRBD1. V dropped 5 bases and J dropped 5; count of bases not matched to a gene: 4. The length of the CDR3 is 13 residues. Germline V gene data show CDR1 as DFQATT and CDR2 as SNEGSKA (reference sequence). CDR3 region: CSAPTGGNEKLFF. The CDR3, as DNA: TGCAGTGCTCCCACAGGGGGAAATGAAAAACTGTTTTTT.

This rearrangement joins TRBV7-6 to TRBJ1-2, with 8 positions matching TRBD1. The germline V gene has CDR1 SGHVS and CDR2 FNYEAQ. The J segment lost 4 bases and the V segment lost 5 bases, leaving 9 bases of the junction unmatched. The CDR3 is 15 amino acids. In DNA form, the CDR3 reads TGTGCCAGCAGCATTTCAGGGGGCGCAAGCTATGGCTACACCTTC. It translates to CASSISGGASYGYTF.

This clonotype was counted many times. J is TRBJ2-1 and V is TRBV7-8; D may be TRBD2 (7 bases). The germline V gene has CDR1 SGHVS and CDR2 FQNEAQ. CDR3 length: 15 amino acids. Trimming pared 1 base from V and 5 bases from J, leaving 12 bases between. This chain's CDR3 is CASSLGTGRDNEQFF. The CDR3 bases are TGTGCCAGCAGCTTAGGAACAGGGAGGGACAATGAGCAGTTCTTC.

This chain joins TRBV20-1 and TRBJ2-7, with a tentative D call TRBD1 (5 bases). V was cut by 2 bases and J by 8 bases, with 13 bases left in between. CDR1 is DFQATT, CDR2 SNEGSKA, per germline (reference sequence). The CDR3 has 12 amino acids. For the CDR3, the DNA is TGCAGTGCTAGAAAGCAGGGTAGGAAGCAGTACTTC. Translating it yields CSARKQGRKQYF.

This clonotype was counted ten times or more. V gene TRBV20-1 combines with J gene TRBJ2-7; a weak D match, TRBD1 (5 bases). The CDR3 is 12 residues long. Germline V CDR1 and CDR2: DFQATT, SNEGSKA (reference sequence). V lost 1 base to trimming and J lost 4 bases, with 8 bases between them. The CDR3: CSARVQAYEQYF. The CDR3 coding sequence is TGCAGTGCTAGAGTACAGGCGTACGAGCAGTACTTC.

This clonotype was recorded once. CDR3 nucleotides: TGTGCCAGCAGTCTTGATACTCTCAGGGGCACTGAAGCTTTCTTT. Protein sequence: CASSLDTLRGTEAFF. The chain combines TRBV2 with TRBJ1-1, with D tentatively TRBD1 (6 bases). The CDR3 length is 15 residues. Germline-derived CDR1 and CDR2 are SNHLY and FYNNEI. Trimming cost V 5 bases and J 4 bases, with 17 bases left between them. The full variable domain, in which reference TRBV2 and TRBJ1-1 provide the parts outside the CDR3, is EPEVTQTPSHQVTQMGQEVILRCVPISNHLYFYWYRQILGQKVEFLVSFYNNEISEKSEIFDDQFSVERPDGSNFTLKIRSTKLEDSAMYFCASSLDTLRGTEAFFGQGTRLTVV.

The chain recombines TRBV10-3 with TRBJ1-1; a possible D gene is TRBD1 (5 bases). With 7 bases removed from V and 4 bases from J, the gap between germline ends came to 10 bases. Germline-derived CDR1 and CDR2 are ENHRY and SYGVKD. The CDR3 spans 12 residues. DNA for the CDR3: TGTGCCATCAACGGGGGTGGCACTGAAGCTTTCTTT. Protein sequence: CAINGGGTEAFF.

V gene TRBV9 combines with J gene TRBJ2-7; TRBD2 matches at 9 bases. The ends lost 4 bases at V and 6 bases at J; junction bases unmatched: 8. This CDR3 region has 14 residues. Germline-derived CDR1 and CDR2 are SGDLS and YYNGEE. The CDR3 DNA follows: TGTGCCAGCAGCACAAACGCGGGGGGGGCCGAGCAGTACTTC. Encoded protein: CASSTNAGGAEQYF.

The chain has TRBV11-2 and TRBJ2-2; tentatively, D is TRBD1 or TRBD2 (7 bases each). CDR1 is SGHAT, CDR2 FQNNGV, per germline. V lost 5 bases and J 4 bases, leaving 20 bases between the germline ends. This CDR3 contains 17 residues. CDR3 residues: CASSQQGGGDPTGELFF. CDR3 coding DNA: TGTGCCAGCAGCCAGCAGGGAGGGGGCGACCCCACCGGGGAGCTGTTTTTT.

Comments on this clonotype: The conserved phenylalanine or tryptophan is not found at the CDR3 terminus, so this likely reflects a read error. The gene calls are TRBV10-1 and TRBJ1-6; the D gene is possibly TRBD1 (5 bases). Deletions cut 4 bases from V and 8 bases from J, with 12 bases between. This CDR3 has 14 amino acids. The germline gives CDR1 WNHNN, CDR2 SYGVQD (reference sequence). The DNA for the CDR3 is TGCGCCAGCAGTGGGGCAGGGAATGATTCACCCCTCCACTCT. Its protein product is CASSGAGNDSPLHS.

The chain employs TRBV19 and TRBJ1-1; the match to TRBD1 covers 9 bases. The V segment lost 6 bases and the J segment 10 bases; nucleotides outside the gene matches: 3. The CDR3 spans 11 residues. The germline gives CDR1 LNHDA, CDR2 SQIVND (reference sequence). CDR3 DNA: TGTGCCAGTAGACAGGGGGCGGGAGCTTTCTTT. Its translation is CASRQGAGAFF. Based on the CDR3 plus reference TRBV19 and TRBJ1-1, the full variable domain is DGGITQSPKYLFRKEGQNVTLSCEQNLNHDAMYWYRQDPGQGLRLIYYSQIVNDFQKGDIAEGYSVSREKKESFPLTVTSAQKNPTAFYLCASRQGAGAFFGQGTRLTVV.

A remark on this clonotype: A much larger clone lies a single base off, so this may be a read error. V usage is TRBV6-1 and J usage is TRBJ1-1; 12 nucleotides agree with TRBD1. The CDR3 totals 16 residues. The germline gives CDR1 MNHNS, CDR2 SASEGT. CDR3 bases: TGTGCCAGCAGCCCGGGACAGGGGGCAGGTGGCACTGAAGCTTCCTTT. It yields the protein CASSPGQGAGGTEASF.

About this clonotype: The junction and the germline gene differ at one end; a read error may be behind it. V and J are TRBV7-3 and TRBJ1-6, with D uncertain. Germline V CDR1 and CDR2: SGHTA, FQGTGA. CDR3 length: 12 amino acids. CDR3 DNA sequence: TGTGCCAGCAGTAACACCCGACAAGCCCAGAACTTT. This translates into CASSNTRQAQNF.

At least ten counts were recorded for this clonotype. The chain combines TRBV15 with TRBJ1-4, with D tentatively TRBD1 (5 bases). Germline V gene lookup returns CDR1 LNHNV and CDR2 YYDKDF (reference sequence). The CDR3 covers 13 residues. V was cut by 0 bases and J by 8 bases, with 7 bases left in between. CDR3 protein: CATSREGREKLFF. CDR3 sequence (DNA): TGTGCCACCAGCAGAGAGGGGCGGGAAAAACTGTTTTTT.

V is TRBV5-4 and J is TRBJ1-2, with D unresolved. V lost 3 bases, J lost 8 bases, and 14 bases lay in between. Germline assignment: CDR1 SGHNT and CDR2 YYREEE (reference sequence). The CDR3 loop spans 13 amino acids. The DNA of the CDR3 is TGTGCCAGCAGCTCGCTGGGGAGAGGCGGCTACACCTTC. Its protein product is CASSSLGRGGYTF.

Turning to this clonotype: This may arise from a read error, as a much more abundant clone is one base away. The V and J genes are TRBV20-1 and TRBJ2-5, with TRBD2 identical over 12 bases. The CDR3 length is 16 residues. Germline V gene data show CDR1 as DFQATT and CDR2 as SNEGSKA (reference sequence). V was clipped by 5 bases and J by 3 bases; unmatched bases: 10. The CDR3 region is CSAGPLAGGPKETQYF. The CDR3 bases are TGCAGTGCTGGCCCCCTAGCGGGGGGGCCCAAAGAGACCCAGTACTTC.

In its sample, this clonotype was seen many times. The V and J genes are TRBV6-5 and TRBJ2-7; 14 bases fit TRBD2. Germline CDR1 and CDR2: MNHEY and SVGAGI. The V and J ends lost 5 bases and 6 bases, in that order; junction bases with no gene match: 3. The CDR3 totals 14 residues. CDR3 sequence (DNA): TGTGCCAGCAGTACGACTAGCGGGGGGGTCGAGCAGTACTTC. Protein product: CASSTTSGGVEQYF.

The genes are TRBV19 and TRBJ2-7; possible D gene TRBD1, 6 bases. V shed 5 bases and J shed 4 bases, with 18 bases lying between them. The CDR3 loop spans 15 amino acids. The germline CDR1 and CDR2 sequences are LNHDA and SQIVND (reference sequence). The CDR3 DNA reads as TGTGCCAGTAGTCGTTACAGGGACCGGGGATACGAGCAGTACTTC. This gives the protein CASSRYRDRGYEQYF. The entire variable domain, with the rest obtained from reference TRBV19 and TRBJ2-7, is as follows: DGGITQSPKYLFRKEGQNVTLSCEQNLNHDAMYWYRQDPGQGLRLIYYSQIVNDFQKGDIAEGYSVSREKKESFPLTVTSAQKNPTAFYLCASSRYRDRGYEQYFGPGTRLTVT.

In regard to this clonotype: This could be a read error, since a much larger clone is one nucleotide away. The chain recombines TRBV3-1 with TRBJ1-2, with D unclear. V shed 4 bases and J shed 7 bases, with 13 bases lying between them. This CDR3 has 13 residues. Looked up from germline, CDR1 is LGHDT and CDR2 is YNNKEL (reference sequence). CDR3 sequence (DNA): TGTGCCAGCAGCCCCAACCCGGGCTGTGGCTACACCTTC. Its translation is CASSPNPGCGYTF.

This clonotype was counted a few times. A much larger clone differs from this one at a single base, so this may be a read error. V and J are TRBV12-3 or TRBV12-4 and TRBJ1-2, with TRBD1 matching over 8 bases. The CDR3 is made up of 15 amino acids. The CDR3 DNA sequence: TGTACCAGCAGTTCCCCGGACAGGGCTGGGGAAGGCTACACCTTC. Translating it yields CTSSSPDRAGEGYTF.

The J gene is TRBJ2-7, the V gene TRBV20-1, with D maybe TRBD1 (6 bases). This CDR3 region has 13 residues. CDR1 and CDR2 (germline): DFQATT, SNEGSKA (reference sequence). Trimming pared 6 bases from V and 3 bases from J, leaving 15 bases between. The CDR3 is CSANYRAGYEQYF. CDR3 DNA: TGCAGTGCCAACTACAGGGCGGGCTACGAGCAGTACTTC.

CDR3 region: CAISGQGANGYTF. In nucleotides, the CDR3 is TGTGCCATCAGTGGACAGGGGGCGAATGGCTACACCTTC. The chain has TRBV10-3 and TRBJ1-2, with 10 bases fitting TRBD1. The germline gives CDR1 ENHRY, CDR2 SYGVKD. This CDR3 is built from 13 residues. V was pared by 4 bases and J by 6 bases, with 2 bases of the junction left unmatched.

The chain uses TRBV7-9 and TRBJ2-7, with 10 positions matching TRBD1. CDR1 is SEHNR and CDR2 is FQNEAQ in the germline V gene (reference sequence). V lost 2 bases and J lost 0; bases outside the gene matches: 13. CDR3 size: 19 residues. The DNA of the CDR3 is TGTGCCAGCAGCTTACCAAAGACAGGGGGCGACTATAGCTCCTACGAGCAGTACTTC. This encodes CASSLPKTGGDYSSYEQYF.